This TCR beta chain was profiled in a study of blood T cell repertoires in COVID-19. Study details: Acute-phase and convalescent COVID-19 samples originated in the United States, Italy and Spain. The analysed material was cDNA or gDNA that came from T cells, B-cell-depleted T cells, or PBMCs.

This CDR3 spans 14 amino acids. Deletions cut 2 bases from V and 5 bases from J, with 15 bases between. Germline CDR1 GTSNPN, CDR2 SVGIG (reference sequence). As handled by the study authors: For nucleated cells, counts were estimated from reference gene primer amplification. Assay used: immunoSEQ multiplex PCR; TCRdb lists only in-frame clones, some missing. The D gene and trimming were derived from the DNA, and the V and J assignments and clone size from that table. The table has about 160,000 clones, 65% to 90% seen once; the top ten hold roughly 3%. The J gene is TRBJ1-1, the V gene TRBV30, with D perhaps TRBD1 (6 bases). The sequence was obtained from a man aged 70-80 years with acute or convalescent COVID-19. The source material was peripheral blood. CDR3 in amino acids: CAWSWGGTGTEAFF. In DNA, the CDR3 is TGTGCCTGGAGTTGGGGGGGCACTGGGACTGAAGCTTTCTTT.